Below, 26 T cell receptor beta chains from the same sample are listed, as sequenced in a study of metastatic and nonmetastatic thyroid tumors (dated by TCRdb to the early 2020s). Libraries were constructed by PCR. Sequencing took place on an Illumina HiSeq 4000. TCRdb cleaned the public reads at Q25 with fastp, built clones with MiXCR and kept in-frame beta chains. In this sample the table shows 25,000 to 30,000 clones, roughly 23% of which occur a single time. Roughly 15% of the sample is in the top ten clones. No treatment had been received by any patient before thyroid surgery. Sequenced input: blood. Every receptor here comes from a female donor with papillary thyroid cancer or a benign thyroid nodule (not recorded which). Some clones in this sample may be carry-over from other donors' samples.

This clone was picked up many times. CDR3 sequence: CASSLSRDNYGYTF. The CDR3 region has the DNA TGTGCCAGCAGCTTAAGTCGGGATAACTATGGCTACACCTTC. The chain joins TRBV7-9 to TRBJ1-2; D remains ambiguous. The CDR3 is made up of 14 amino acids. The V end lost 2 bases, the J end lost 1 base, and 8 bases lay between the germline ends. Germline CDR1 is SEHNR and CDR2 is FQNEAQ (reference sequence).

This clone was picked up many times. V usage is TRBV20-1 and J usage is TRBJ1-3, with D unclear. Per the germline V gene, CDR1 is DFQATT and CDR2 is SNEGSKA (reference sequence). V lost 3 bases and J 0 bases, leaving 15 bases between the germline ends. CDR3 length equals 16 residues. The CDR3 DNA sequence: TGCAGTGCTAGTCGCCCGGACTCATACTCTGGAAACACCATATATTTT. This translates into CSASRPDSYSGNTIYF.

This clone was found once. Germline is not matched at one junction end, which may reflect a read error. The chain couples TRBV30 to TRBJ2-7; 7 bases match TRBD2. The germline V gene has CDR1 GTSNPN and CDR2 SVGIG (reference sequence). CDR3 length equals 12 residues. CDR3 nucleotides: TGTGCCTGGAGTGAGTCCCTCGGGCGGGAGATCTTC. This sequence encodes CAWSESLGREIF. The variable domain in full, completed from reference TRBV30 and TRBJ2-7, reads SQTIHQWPATLVQPVGSPLSLECTVEGTSNPNLYWYRQAAGRGLQLLFYSVGIGQISSEVPQNLSASRPQDRQFILSSKKLLLSDSGFYLCAWSESLGREIFGPGTRLTVT.

In its sample, this clone was seen many times. This chain uses TRBV7-2 with TRBJ2-7, with 7 bases fitting TRBD2. With 4 bases clipped from V and 4 bases from J, the junction kept 7 bases outside the gene matches. This CDR3 contains 14 residues. CDR1 and CDR2 (germline): SGHTA, FQGNSA. CDR3 loop: CASSWKRDSYEQYF. In nucleotides, the CDR3 is TGTGCCAGCAGCTGGAAGCGGGACTCTTACGAGCAGTACTTC.

This clone was counted many times. The genes are TRBV11-1 and TRBJ2-3; TRBD2 matches 12 bases. CDR1 and CDR2 (germline): SGHAT, FQDESV (reference sequence). The J segment lost 4 bases and the V segment lost 5 bases, leaving 10 bases of the junction unmatched. This CDR3 is 17 amino acids long. CDR3 amino acids: CASSGWTSGIHPDTQYF. CDR3 nucleotide sequence: TGTGCCAGCAGCGGGTGGACTAGCGGGATCCACCCAGATACGCAGTATTTT.

This clone occurred many times. The chain recombines TRBV20-1 with TRBJ2-7, with TRBD1 matching 7 bases. After removal of 4 bases from V and 4 bases from J, the junction contained 7 bases not matched to a gene. There are 13 residues in the CDR3. The germline V gene has CDR1 DFQATT and CDR2 SNEGSKA (reference sequence). The CDR3 sequence: CSAKGQILYEQYF. DNA for the CDR3: TGCAGTGCTAAGGGACAGATCCTTTACGAGCAGTACTTC.

This clone has a count of ten or more. The rearrangement links TRBV11-2 to TRBJ2-1; TRBD2 aligns across 7 bases. The CDR3 loop spans 16 amino acids. Per the germline V gene, CDR1 is SGHAT and CDR2 is FQNNGV. V lost 0 bases, J lost 9 bases, and 11 bases stayed unmatched. The CDR3 DNA reads as TGTGCCAGCAGCTTAGAGGCTAGCGGTCATTCCGGTGAGCAGTTCTTC. Protein: CASSLEASGHSGEQFF.

The V and J genes are TRBV20-1 and TRBJ2-7, with D perhaps matching TRBD1 or TRBD2 (6 bases each). Trimming took off 6 bases at V and 6 bases at J, with 15 bases between the two ends. The CDR3 runs to 12 residues. CDR1 and CDR2 (germline): DFQATT, SNEGSKA (reference sequence). The CDR3 loop is CSAPRGPSEQYF. The DNA for the CDR3 is TGCAGTGCCCCCCGGGGGCCTAGCGAGCAGTACTTC.

This clone was seen a few times. A much larger clone lies one base from this, so it may be a read error. The chain carries TRBV6-2 or TRBV6-3 and TRBJ1-1, with 9 bases that match TRBD1. The CDR3 totals 15 residues. V dropped 10 bases and J dropped 0; count of bases not matched to a gene: 9. Germline loops: CDR1 MNHEY, CDR2 SVGEGT. The CDR3 protein is CAIGQGSVMNTEAFF. CDR3 DNA: TGTGCCATCGGACAGGGGAGTGTTATGAACACTGAAGCTTTCTTT.

The rearrangement uses TRBV19 and TRBJ2-2; 10 nucleotides agree with TRBD1. V lost 3 bases to trimming and J lost 4 bases; unmatched junction nucleotides: 5. CDR3 size: 16 residues. Germline V gene lookup returns CDR1 LNHDA and CDR2 SQIVND (reference sequence). CDR3 residues: CASSMYGQGGTGELFF. The DNA for the CDR3 is TGTGCCAGTAGTATGTACGGACAGGGGGGCACCGGGGAGCTGTTTTTT.

By share of the sample, this clone is medium-sized. The genes are TRBV27 and TRBJ2-7, with 7 bases aligning to TRBD2. The CDR3 sequence is 14 residues long. J gave up 7 bases and V 2 bases, and 8 bases lay outside the gene matches. Germline V gene data show CDR1 as MNHEY and CDR2 as SMNVEV (reference sequence). This chain's CDR3 is CASSLAGTTAEQYF. The CDR3 DNA reads as TGTGCCAGCAGTTTAGCGGGGACTACGGCGGAGCAGTACTTC.

This clone was found many times. This chain links TRBV6-4 with TRBJ2-1; 10 bases agree with TRBD2. Per germline, CDR1 MRHNA and CDR2 SNTAGT. J gave up 4 bases and V 0 bases, and 9 bases lay outside the gene matches. The CDR3 totals 18 residues. CDR3 nucleotides: TGTGCCAGCAGTGACTCATTCGGTAGCGGGAGGAATTACAATGAGCAGTTCTTC. Its protein is CASSDSFGSGRNYNEQFF.

This clone was seen at least ten times. The chain joins TRBV30 to TRBJ2-7, with 8 bases that match TRBD2. Losses at the gene ends were 0 bases for V and 2 bases for J; bases not matched to a gene: 0. In germline, CDR1 is GTSNPN, CDR2 SVGIG (reference sequence). The CDR3 length is 13 residues. In DNA, the CDR3 is TGTGCCTGGAGTGTTAGCGGGACCTACGAGCAGTACTTC. This translates into CAWSVSGTYEQYF.

This clone was recorded many times. The chain couples TRBV27 to TRBJ1-5, with TRBD1 matching over 9 bases. The CDR3 runs 15 residues. Germline lookup yields CDR1 MNHEY and CDR2 SMNVEV (reference sequence). The V and J ends lost 6 bases and 5 bases, in that order; junction bases with no gene match: 8. The CDR3 nucleotides read TGTGCCAGCAGCAAGGACAGGGGAGCGGATCAGCCCCAGCATTTT. Protein product: CASSKDRGADQPQHF.

The chain carries TRBV6-2 or TRBV6-3 and TRBJ2-7, with 9 positions matching TRBD1. CDR1 is MNHEY and CDR2 is SVGEGT in the germline V gene. This CDR3 comprises 19 residues. V shed 2 bases and J 3 bases; nucleotides not matched to a gene: 17. The CDR3 DNA reads as TGTGCCAGCAGTTACCCGGAAGGACAGGGGCCCTCTCGATACTACGAGCAGTACTTC. This codes for CASSYPEGQGPSRYYEQYF.

The V and J genes are TRBV2 and TRBJ2-7; possible D gene TRBD2, 5 bases. V lost 3 bases and J 5 bases, leaving 8 bases between the germline ends. The CDR3 runs 12 residues. Germline V lookup: CDR1 SNHLY, CDR2 FYNNEI. DNA for the CDR3: TGTGCCAGCAGTGATTCCGGGAACGAGCAGTACTTC. This codes for CASSDSGNEQYF.

The CDR3 nucleotides read TGTGCCAGCAGCCAAGATGCTGGGCACTACGAGCAGTACTTC. It yields the protein CASSQDAGHYEQYF. V usage is TRBV3-1 and J usage is TRBJ2-7; D is unresolved. The V end was cut by 0 bases, the J end by 3 bases, with 9 bases between. This CDR3 is built from 14 residues. Germline V gene lookup returns CDR1 LGHDT and CDR2 YNNKEL (reference sequence).

This clone has more than one count but fewer than ten. Its ends do not fully match the called genes, so a read error is possible. The chain is built from TRBV2 and TRBJ2-3, with TRBD1 matching over 9 bases. There are 15 residues in the CDR3. Germline loops: CDR1 SNHLY, CDR2 FYNNEI. Written as DNA, the CDR3 is TGTGCCGGCAGGAGGGACAGGGAAAGGGTAGATACGCAGTATTTT. It encodes CAGRRDRERVDTQYF.

In its sample, this clone was seen a few times. The CDR3 nucleotides are TGTGCCATCACGTGGGGCGCCGTTTATTCACCCCTCCACTTT. This translates into CAITWGAVYSPLHF. The chain links TRBV10-3 to TRBJ1-6, with a weak D call TRBD1 (5 bases). Germline lookup yields CDR1 ENHRY and CDR2 SYGVKD. The CDR3 totals 14 residues. V lost 7 bases to trimming and J lost 8 bases, with 15 bases between them.

There are a few counts of this clone. Written as DNA, the CDR3 is TGTGCCAGCAGTAAGGCAGTGAGTTCCTCACCCCTCCACTTT. Amino acids: CASSKAVSSSPLHF. This sequence joins TRBV6-1 and TRBJ1-6, with D unresolved. The CDR3 extends over 14 amino acids. Germline CDR1 and CDR2: MNHNS and SASEGT. Trimming took 5 bases from V and 10 from J, leaving 15 bases between them.

The V gene is TRBV18, the J gene TRBJ1-2, with TRBD1 matching 7 bases. Germline lookup yields CDR1 KGHSH and CDR2 LQKENI. This CDR3 spans 13 amino acids. Germline trimming cut 4 bases from V and 8 bases from J; bases unmatched to any gene: 7. This CDR3 reads CASSLQGSDGYTF. Written as DNA, the CDR3 is TGTGCCAGCTCACTACAGGGGTCGGACGGCTACACCTTC.

The chain recombines TRBV7-6 with TRBJ2-7, with 12 bases that match TRBD2. The germline CDR1 and CDR2 sequences are SGHVS and FNYEAQ. This CDR3 has 15 residues. The V segment lost 5 bases and the J segment 6 bases; nucleotides outside the gene matches: 8. CDR3 protein: CASSPSLAGGFEQYF. CDR3 DNA sequence: TGTGCCAGCAGCCCTTCACTAGCGGGAGGATTCGAGCAGTACTTC.

The table lists this clone with a few counts. This chain links TRBV28 with TRBJ1-2; D unclear. The CDR3 is 15 amino acids. V was trimmed by 6 bases and J by 0 bases, leaving 14 bases between them. CDR1 and CDR2 from the germline V gene are MDHEN and SYDVKM. This CDR3 reads CASRSGVNSNYGYTF. In DNA, the CDR3 is TGTGCCAGCAGGTCAGGAGTGAATTCTAACTATGGCTACACCTTC.

The chain uses TRBV11-3 and TRBJ2-3, with a weak D call TRBD1 (6 bases). The ends were cut back, 5 bases at V and 7 bases at J, with 10 bases in the middle. This CDR3 is 12 amino acids long. The germline CDR1 and CDR2 sequences are SGHNT and YENEEA. CDR3 region: CASSPGTYTQYF. The DNA for the CDR3 is TGTGCCAGCAGCCCAGGGACATATACGCAGTATTTT. Full variable domain (remainder filled in from reference TRBV11-3 and TRBJ2-3): EAGVVQSPRYKIIEKKQPVAFWCNPISGHNTLYWYLQNLGQGPELLIRYENEEAVDDSQLPKDRFSAERLKGVDSTLKIQPAELGDSAVYLCASSPGTYTQYFGPGTRLTVL.

This clone was picked up many times. Distinct nucleotide sequences in the sample also encode this CDR3. The rearrangement links TRBV5-7 to TRBJ1-4; weak D call: TRBD1 (6 bases). TRBV5-7 is annotated as an ORF whose role is uncertain. The V end was cut by 2 bases, the J end by 5 bases, with 13 bases between. The CDR3 length is 15 residues. The CDR3 protein is CASSLWGQLNEKLFF. The CDR3 DNA reads TGTGCCAGCAGCTTATGGGGACAACTCAATGAAAAACTGTTTTTT.

This clone was seen a handful of times. The chain links TRBV28 to TRBJ2-7, with D possibly being TRBD1 or TRBD2 (5 bases each). V was cut by 2 bases and J by 6 bases, with 11 bases left in between. The V gene's germline CDR1 is MDHEN and CDR2 SYDVKM. This CDR3 spans 13 amino acids. CDR3 loop: CASSLGTAGEQYF. The CDR3 coding sequence is TGTGCCAGCAGTTTAGGGACCGCGGGCGAGCAGTACTTC.